One sample yielded the 21 T cell receptor beta chains listed below, sequenced in a study of T cells expressing NK-cell markers. Each CDR3 protein gets one entry in TCRdb, which reprocessed the 5' RACE reads and gives no DNA. This table lists roughly 380,000 distinct CDR3 sequences. The specimen was blood T cells: a sorted CD56 or NKG2C T cell subset, CD4+ or CD8+ T cells, or bulk PBMC T cells (not recorded which). The receptors originated from a man aged 18-75 years in good health.

V usage is TRBV10-3 and J usage is TRBJ2-5; TCRdb gives TRBD1 as the D gene, but with no DNA this cannot be confirmed. Germline V CDR1 and CDR2: ENHRY, SYGVKD. The CDR3 loop spans 15 amino acids. Here the CDR3 reads CAISESSGPFGTQYF.

J is TRBJ2-5 and V is TRBV7-3; the D call of TRBD2 rests on TCRdb alone, since no DNA is present to check it. Germline CDR1 SGHTA, CDR2 FQGTGA. This CDR3 spans 16 amino acids. The CDR3 protein is CASSLTGRAIQETQYF.

V usage is TRBV3-1 and J usage is TRBJ2-2; lacking DNA, the TRBD1 call made by TCRdb goes unchecked. CDR3 length equals 17 residues. Germline V gene data show CDR1 as LGHDT and CDR2 as YNNKEL (reference sequence). The CDR3: CASSQALTGDNTGELFF.

This chain links TRBV4-2 with TRBJ2-7; TCRdb gives TRBD2 as the D gene, but with no DNA this cannot be confirmed. The CDR3 runs 15 residues. Germline V CDR1 and CDR2: LGHNA, YNFKEQ. CDR3 sequence reads: CASSQSTSGAYEQYF.

The V call is TRBV6-1, the J call TRBJ1-6. The CDR3 runs to 15 residues. Germline lookup yields CDR1 MNHNS and CDR2 SASEGT. The CDR3 is CASRDREAYNSPLHF.

This chain connects TRBV6-1 to TRBJ1-1; TCRdb's assignment of TRBD1 cannot be checked, as there is no DNA. The CDR3 spans 14 residues. Germline CDR1 and CDR2: MNHNS and SASEGT. The CDR3 spells CASSRDRQGTEAFF.

This chain connects TRBV6-1 to TRBJ1-6; TCRdb outputs TRBD1, but without DNA this stays unchecked. Looked up from germline, CDR1 is MNHNS and CDR2 is SASEGT. The CDR3 is made up of 14 amino acids. CDR3: CASMETGVNSPLHF.

The CDR3 region is CATSDLRQGARETQYF. The chain combines TRBV24-1 with TRBJ2-5; absent DNA, TCRdb's TRBD1 call cannot be checked. CDR1 and CDR2 from the germline V gene are KGHDR and SFDVKD. The CDR3 extends over 16 amino acids.

The V call is TRBV5-1, the J call TRBJ1-2. Germline assignment: CDR1 SGHRS and CDR2 YFSETQ. There are 14 residues in the CDR3. CDR3 in amino acids: CASSPQIANYGYTF.

The V call is TRBV12-3 or TRBV12-4, the J call TRBJ2-5; TCRdb gives TRBD2 as the D gene, but with no DNA this cannot be confirmed. This CDR3 comprises 18 residues. The CDR3 region is CASSLRFFAGDKAETQYF.

V and J are TRBV7-9 and TRBJ2-7; absent DNA, TCRdb's TRBD1 call cannot be checked. This CDR3 region has 15 residues. The germline gives CDR1 SEHNR, CDR2 FQNEAQ (reference sequence). This CDR3 is CASSLWSSGSYEQYF.

The chain joins TRBV20-1 to TRBJ2-7; TCRdb proposes TRBD1, but this gene call is untestable without DNA. CDR1 is DFQATT and CDR2 is SNEGSKA in the germline V gene (reference sequence). The CDR3 has 16 amino acids. This CDR3 reads CSAKGQGGLIPYEQYF.

This chain links TRBV28 with TRBJ1-2; lacking DNA, the TRBD1 call made by TCRdb goes unchecked. From germline, CDR1 is MDHEN and CDR2 SYDVKM. The CDR3 covers 13 residues. The CDR3 sequence is CATEVAGTRGYTF.

The V and J genes are TRBV3-1 and TRBJ2-5; TCRdb lists TRBD1, though no DNA is available to test this call. CDR1 and CDR2 (germline): LGHDT, YNNKEL (reference sequence). The CDR3 totals 16 residues. The CDR3 here is CASSQGGTRPGETQYF.

This CDR3 reads CASSTGQSFGKLFF. This chain links TRBV19 with TRBJ1-4; the TCRdb call, TRBD1, lacks DNA for checking. Germline V gene data show CDR1 as LNHDA and CDR2 as SQIVND (reference sequence). This CDR3 has 14 amino acids.

The CDR3 loop reads CASSSPRPASSYEQYF. This sequence joins TRBV28 and TRBJ2-7. Germline-derived CDR1 and CDR2 are MDHEN and SYDVKM. The CDR3 is 16 residues long.

The chain has TRBV20-1 and TRBJ2-5; TCRdb's D gene call, TRBD1, goes unchecked for lack of DNA. The CDR3 contains 13 residues. Germline lookup yields CDR1 DFQATT and CDR2 SNEGSKA (reference sequence). CDR3 loop: CSAEGQGPETQYF.

This sequence joins TRBV2 and TRBJ1-2; TCRdb's D call, TRBD1, is unchecked because there is no DNA. The CDR3 consists of 15 residues. Germline CDR1 is SNHLY and CDR2 is FYNNEI. CDR3 amino acids: CASRLSRGPNYGYTF.

This chain uses TRBV9 with TRBJ2-5; TCRdb names TRBD2, which stays unverified in the absence of DNA. The CDR3 is 18 residues long. Germline assignment: CDR1 SGDLS and CDR2 YYNGEE. The CDR3: CASSVRSSGAYLGETQYF.

Here the CDR3 reads CSASRGHRYEQYF. This sequence joins TRBV20-1 and TRBJ2-7; TCRdb reports TRBD1, a call that lacks DNA to check it against. This CDR3 has 13 amino acids. In germline, CDR1 is DFQATT, CDR2 SNEGSKA (reference sequence).

The chain combines TRBV6-1 with TRBJ2-6; TCRdb picks TRBD2, but there is no DNA to check that call. This CDR3 comprises 18 residues. Germline V lookup: CDR1 MNHNS, CDR2 SASEGT. The CDR3 reads CASSEVLAGLAGANVLTF.